Presented here are 22 T cell receptor beta chains from one specimen sequenced in a study of shared clonotypes between healthy human individuals. Produced via immunoSEQ multiplex PCR; TCRdb's table is partial and in-frame only. This sample carries fewer than 600,000 clones, 75% to 85% of them seen once, and the ten largest clones take roughly 13%. The sequencing sample was made of PBMCs. These TCRs come from a woman aged 40 to 50 in good health. Some clones in this sample may be carry-over from other donors' samples.

The rearrangement links TRBV4-3 to TRBJ1-4; D may be TRBD1 (6 bases). The germline CDR1 and CDR2 sequences are LGHNA and YSLEER. Deletions cut 2 bases from V and 7 bases from J, with 8 bases between. This CDR3 spans 13 amino acids. The CDR3 DNA reads as TGCGCCAGCAGCCAACCAGGGGTTGAAAAACTGTTTTTT. Translation: CASSQPGVEKLFF.

This chain joins TRBV30 and TRBJ1-3; 7 bases agree with TRBD1. The length of the CDR3 is 14 residues. Per germline, CDR1 GTSNPN and CDR2 SVGIG (reference sequence). The J segment lost 7 bases and the V segment lost 2 bases, leaving 8 bases of the junction unmatched. The CDR3 protein is CAWSFGQAYNTIYF. The CDR3, as DNA: TGTGCCTGGAGTTTTGGACAGGCCTATAACACCATATATTTT. Using reference TRBV30 and TRBJ1-3 for the parts outside the CDR3, the full variable domain is SQTIHQWPATLVQPVGSPLSLECTVEGTSNPNLYWYRQAAGRGLQLLFYSVGIGQISSEVPQNLSASRPQDRQFILSSKKLLLSDSGFYLCAWSFGQAYNTIYFGEGSWLTVV.

A word on this clone: This same CDR3 is encoded by further DNA sequences in the sample. J is TRBJ1-3 and V is TRBV18; unclear D gene. Per the germline V gene, CDR1 is KGHSH and CDR2 is LQKENI. V lost 3 bases and J lost 0, with 9 bases in between. The CDR3 runs 15 residues. The CDR3 loop is CASSPGGDSGNTIYF. The CDR3 coding sequence is TGTGCCAGCTCACCTGGAGGCGACTCTGGAAACACCATATATTTT.

The CDR3 spells CASSPGQGLNTIYF. The CDR3, as DNA: TGTGCCAGCAGTCCGGGACAGGGTCTAAACACCATATATTTT. V usage is TRBV6-5 and J usage is TRBJ1-3; 9 bases are a match to TRBD1. The germline CDR1 and CDR2 sequences are MNHEY and SVGAGI. The J segment lost 6 bases and the V segment lost 5 bases, leaving 5 bases of the junction unmatched. There are 14 residues in the CDR3.

This clone was picked up many times. The chain uses TRBV6-1 and TRBJ2-7; tentative D call: TRBD1 (6 bases). The CDR3 has 13 amino acids. From germline, CDR1 is MNHNS and CDR2 SASEGT. The V end was cut by 6 bases, the J end by 3 bases, with 12 bases between. CDR3 residues: CASRTKGVYEQYF. The CDR3 DNA sequence: TGTGCCAGCAGAACTAAGGGGGTCTACGAGCAGTACTTC.

The chain couples TRBV11-1 to TRBJ2-2; 9 bases agree with TRBD2. V shed 5 bases, J shed 3 bases, and the junction held 7 bases outside the gene matches. The CDR3 loop spans 16 amino acids. Germline V CDR1 and CDR2: SGHAT, FQDESV (reference sequence). The CDR3 loop is CASSPTSGAYTGELFF. The CDR3, as DNA: TGTGCCAGCAGCCCGACTAGCGGAGCCTACACCGGGGAGCTGTTTTTT. Supplemented by reference TRBV11-1 and TRBJ2-2, the full variable domain reads EAEVAQSPRYKITEKSQAVAFWCDPISGHATLYWYRQILGQGPELLVQFQDESVVDDSQLPKDRFSAERLKGVDSTLKIQPAELGDSAMYLCASSPTSGAYTGELFFGEGSRLTVL.

The chain employs TRBV10-2 and TRBJ2-1; no definite D call. Trimming cost V 7 bases and J 6 bases, with 19 bases left between them. Germline V gives CDR1 WSHSY, CDR2 SAAADI. The CDR3 has 15 amino acids. The CDR3 nucleotides are TGCGCCAGCACTTCCCAAGGGCCCATTAGCAATGAGCAGTTCTTC. Translating it yields CASTSQGPISNEQFF.

This sequence joins TRBV7-2 and TRBJ2-1; tentative D call: TRBD2 (6 bases). Germline V lookup: CDR1 SGHTA, CDR2 FQGNSA. Trimming took off 0 bases at V and 8 bases at J, with 14 bases between the two ends. The CDR3 is 15 amino acids. This CDR3 reads CASSLAGREADEQFF. CDR3 nucleotides: TGTGCCAGCAGCTTAGCGGGAAGGGAGGCGGATGAGCAGTTCTTC.

The count of this clone is one. The chain has TRBV5-1 and TRBJ2-3; no clear D. V was cut by 0 bases and J by 1 base, with 12 bases left in between. This CDR3 has 16 residues. CDR1 SGHRS and CDR2 YFSETQ come from the germline V gene. The CDR3 DNA follows: TGCGCCAGCAGCTTGGCGGCCGTAGGACGCACAGATACGCAGTATTTT. Translated: CASSLAAVGRTDTQYF.

The V call is TRBV11-2, the J call TRBJ2-6, with D tentatively TRBD1 (6 bases). The length of the CDR3 is 17 residues. Trimming left V 4 bases short and J 0 bases short, with 13 bases between. Germline lookup yields CDR1 SGHAT and CDR2 FQNNGV. The CDR3 sequence: CASSSRTERSGANVLTF. The CDR3 DNA is TGTGCCAGCAGCTCGCGGACAGAGCGCTCTGGGGCCAACGTCCTGACTTTC.

The chain uses TRBV18 and TRBJ2-3; 10 positions agree with TRBD2. Germline assignment: CDR1 KGHSH and CDR2 LQKENI. The CDR3 totals 18 residues. V gave up 3 bases and J gave up 3 bases; unmatched junction bases: 12. CDR3: CASSPLAGEGSVTDTQYF. DNA of the CDR3: TGTGCCAGCTCACCCCTAGCGGGAGAGGGATCAGTGACAGATACGCAGTATTTT.

The chain links TRBV7-9 to TRBJ2-1, with a possible D match to TRBD2 (5 bases). Trimming took 5 bases from V and 5 from J, leaving 13 bases between them. This CDR3 has 14 residues. Germline CDR1 reads SEHNR; CDR2 reads FQNEAQ (reference sequence). The CDR3 protein is CASSKYKRDNEQFF. As DNA, the CDR3 is TGTGCCAGCAGCAAATACAAGAGGGACAATGAGCAGTTCTTC.

A remark on this clone: The junction shows a germline mismatch at one end, possibly a read error. The rearrangement uses TRBV29-1 and TRBJ1-1; D might be TRBD1 (6 bases). Germline CDR1 is SQVTM and CDR2 is ANQGSEA. This CDR3 has 13 residues. CDR3 coding DNA: TGCAGCGTTGGCCCTACAGGGAACACTGAAACTTTCTTT. Protein: CSVGPTGNTETFF.

There are a few counts of this clone. The chain couples TRBV4-1 to TRBJ2-7; either TRBD1 or TRBD2 may supply D (6 bases each). CDR1 and CDR2 from the germline V gene are MGHRA and YSYEKL. Trimming pared 1 base from V and 0 bases from J, leaving 16 bases between. The CDR3 runs 17 residues. The DNA of the CDR3 is TGCGCCAGCAGCCAAGGATTGAAGGGGGGATCCTCCTACGAGCAGTACTTC. Translation gives CASSQGLKGGSSYEQYF.

This chain joins TRBV28 and TRBJ2-1, with 8 bases identical to TRBD2. Germline lookup yields CDR1 MDHEN and CDR2 SYDVKM. V trimming: 7 bases; J trimming: 6 bases; junction bases outside the gene matches: 14. CDR3 length equals 16 residues. The CDR3 here is CASNKVGAGALNEQFF. In nucleotides, the CDR3 is TGTGCCAGCAATAAGGTTGGAGCGGGAGCCCTCAATGAGCAGTTCTTC.

V usage is TRBV9 and J usage is TRBJ1-5, with D possibly matching TRBD1 (5 bases). The CDR3 extends over 14 amino acids. In germline, CDR1 is SGDLS, CDR2 YYNGEE. V was pared by 6 bases and J by 0 bases, with 10 bases between. The CDR3 region has the DNA TGTGCCAGCATGGGGACCTCTAGCAATCAGCCCCAGCATTTT. Residues: CASMGTSSNQPQHF.

The V and J genes are TRBV2 and TRBJ1-1; D not certain. The CDR3 is 15 residues long. The V gene lost 6 bases and the J gene lost 1 base, with 15 bases spanning the gap. Germline V gene lookup returns CDR1 SNHLY and CDR2 FYNNEI. CDR3 DNA sequence: TGTGCCAGCAGCGCACTAACGTCGGGGAACACTGAAGCTTTCTTT. Protein: CASSALTSGNTEAFF.

The chain links TRBV5-1 to TRBJ2-7; D call uncertain. CDR1 and CDR2 from the germline V gene are SGHRS and YFSETQ. V was clipped by 1 base and J by 4 bases, with 18 bases between them. The CDR3 runs 16 residues. The CDR3 region is CASSLLSAGDGYEQYF. The CDR3 nucleotides read TGCGCCAGCAGCTTGTTGTCGGCAGGCGACGGGTACGAGCAGTACTTC.

This sequence joins TRBV5-4 and TRBJ1-4; D might be TRBD1 (6 bases). The CDR3 is 15 residues long. The germline gives CDR1 SGHNT, CDR2 YYREEE (reference sequence). V was pared by 1 base and J by 8 bases, with 15 bases between. The CDR3 DNA reads as TGTGCCAGCAGCTTGAAGGGGGGCGCGGTGGAAAAACTGTTTTTT. Translation gives CASSLKGGAVEKLFF.

This chain joins TRBV10-1 and TRBJ2-6; D remains ambiguous. Germline CDR1 reads WNHNN; CDR2 reads SYGVQD (reference sequence). The CDR3 extends over 18 amino acids. The V end was cut by 5 bases, the J end by 5 bases, with 22 bases between. The CDR3, as DNA: TGCGCCAGCAGTATGTCCCCAAGATCGCAAAGTCGGGCCAACGTCCTGACTTTC. It yields the protein CASSMSPRSQSRANVLTF.

This clone was picked up a small number of times. The rearrangement links TRBV2 to TRBJ1-2; TRBD1 aligns across 7 bases. The V gene's germline CDR1 is SNHLY and CDR2 FYNNEI. The trim removed 7 bases at V and 3 bases at J, leaving 8 bases unmatched. This CDR3 has 14 amino acids. The CDR3 sequence: CASNRGALDYGYTF. The CDR3 nucleotides read TGTGCCAGCAACAGGGGAGCGCTAGACTATGGCTACACCTTC.

This clone was counted only a few times. The chain recombines TRBV11-2 with TRBJ2-7; 8 bases map to TRBD2. Germline V gene lookup returns CDR1 SGHAT and CDR2 FQNNGV. The CDR3 contains 14 residues. After removal of 1 base from V and 2 bases from J, the junction contained 1 base not matched to a gene. CDR3 DNA sequence: TGTGCCAGCAGCTTAGCGGGGGGGACCTACGAGCAGTACTTC. The encoded protein is CASSLAGGTYEQYF.